These 10 T cell receptor beta chains were sequenced from one sample in a study of blood T cell repertoires in COVID-19. TCRdb keeps only in-frame clones here, not all; method: immunoSEQ multiplex PCR. The sample carries 150,000 to 200,000 clones, 65% to 85% recorded once. Sample: peripheral blood. These receptors all come from a woman under 40 with acute or convalescent COVID-19.

The CDR3 nucleotides read TGTGCCAGCAAATCGGGGGGGAACACCGGGGAGCTGTTTTTT. Translation gives CASKSGGNTGELFF. This sequence joins TRBV27 and TRBJ2-2, with 7 bases lining up with TRBD2. Germline V gene sequence: CDR1 MNHEY, CDR2 SMNVEV (reference sequence). The CDR3 loop spans 14 amino acids. Germline trimming cut 7 bases from V and 1 base from J; bases unmatched to any gene: 3.

This chain uses TRBV7-2 with TRBJ1-2; maybe TRBD1 (5 bases). V was cut by 1 base and J by 0 bases, with 12 bases left in between. The CDR3 is 16 residues long. The V gene's germline CDR1 is SGHTA and CDR2 FQGNSA. The CDR3 region has the DNA TGTGCCAGCAGCTTAGGCGGGACGGAAGCTAACTATGGCTACACCTTC. Amino acids: CASSLGGTEANYGYTF.

This chain links TRBV5-1 with TRBJ2-7; D gene uncertain. The CDR3 is 13 residues long. Between the trimmed V and J ends, which lost 0 bases and 1 base, there was a span of 5 bases. Germline lookup yields CDR1 SGHRS and CDR2 YFSETQ. CDR3 bases: TGCGCCAGCAGCTTGGTTCAGTCCTACGAGCAGTACTTC. The encoded protein is CASSLVQSYEQYF.

The J gene is TRBJ1-1, the V gene TRBV5-1; TRBD1 aligns across 7 bases. CDR3 length: 13 amino acids. The V gene end was trimmed by 2 bases and the J gene end by 7 bases; junction bases not matched to a gene: 5. Germline V gene data show CDR1 as SGHRS and CDR2 as YFSETQ. CDR3 residues: CASSFRDRVEAFF. The CDR3 DNA sequence: TGCGCCAGCAGCTTTAGGGACAGAGTTGAAGCTTTCTTT.

This clone has only a few counts. The rearrangement uses TRBV6-4 and TRBJ2-7; D might be TRBD2 (5 bases). This CDR3 region has 14 residues. Germline assignment: CDR1 MRHNA and CDR2 SNTAGT. The V gene lost 7 bases and the J gene lost 3 bases, with 16 bases spanning the gap. As DNA, the CDR3 is TGTGCCAGCATCCAAAGCGGTCTTCTCTACGAGCAGTACTTC. It is translated as CASIQSGLLYEQYF.

The V gene is TRBV9, the J gene TRBJ1-6, with a tentative D call TRBD1 (5 bases). This CDR3 comprises 15 residues. The V end was cut by 1 base, the J end by 7 bases, with 12 bases between. CDR1 and CDR2 (germline): SGDLS, YYNGEE. In DNA, the CDR3 is TGTGCCAGCAGCGTAAGGCAGGGTAACAATTCACCCCTCCACTTT. Translated: CASSVRQGNNSPLHF.

The chain recombines TRBV5-1 with TRBJ1-3; D not resolved. Per the germline V gene, CDR1 is SGHRS and CDR2 is YFSETQ. V dropped 4 bases and J dropped 0 bases, with 26 bases sitting between them. The CDR3 spans 20 residues. CDR3 protein: CASSPRMITTRLVSGNTIYF. CDR3 sequence (DNA): TGCGCCAGCAGCCCTCGAATGATCACGACAAGGCTCGTCTCTGGAAACACCATATATTTT.

CDR3 sequence (DNA): TGCGCCAGCAGCGGGACAGGGGCGAGCTCTGGAAACACCATATATTTT. Translation: CASSGTGASSGNTIYF. The chain couples TRBV10-2 to TRBJ1-3, with TRBD1 matching over 10 bases. The CDR3 has 16 residues. With V trimmed by 6 bases and J by 0 bases, 5 bases remained unmatched. Germline lookup yields CDR1 WSHSY and CDR2 SAAADI.

The chain employs TRBV30 and TRBJ1-1, with D tentatively TRBD1 (6 bases). In germline, CDR1 is GTSNPN, CDR2 SVGIG (reference sequence). With 3 bases removed from V and 5 bases from J, the gap between germline ends came to 13 bases. CDR3 length: 13 amino acids. CDR3 amino acids: CAWSGQWGTEAFF. In nucleotides, the CDR3 is TGTGCCTGGAGCGGACAGTGGGGGACTGAAGCTTTCTTT.

The genes are TRBV19 and TRBJ1-1; D is ambiguous. V gave up 4 bases and J gave up 0 bases, with 9 bases separating them. Germline CDR1 and CDR2: LNHDA and SQIVND (reference sequence). The CDR3 runs to 14 residues. The CDR3 DNA is TGTGCCAGTAGTACAACAGCTCTGAACACTGAAGCTTTCTTT. Its translation is CASSTTALNTEAFF.